The 30 T cell receptor beta chains presented below share a single source sample, sequenced in a study of human T cells and chemical hapten exposure (dated by TCRdb to the early 2020s). Sample time point, as interpreted from the label and publication: pre-sensitization, week 0. The intended sense of this specimen's treatment or condition label: therapeutic diphenylcyclopropenone sensitization with weekly scalp DPC. Preparation of the library involved RACE. The sequencing machine was a NextSeq 500. The raw public reads went through TCRdb reprocessing: fastp at Q25, MiXCR clone calling, in-frame beta chains kept. Rows matching on CDR3 protein sequence are summarized as one entry with the most common DNA and genes. The sample includes about 51,000 distinct CDR3 sequences, with around a tenth observed a single time. The ten largest clones capture about 14% of the sample. This sample comprised whole blood, obtained in connection with sensitization to the hapten diphenylcyclopropenone (DPC). These receptors originate from a woman in her thirties or forties with alopecia areata. Some clones in this sample may be carry-over from other donors' samples.

This clonotype was observed a handful of times. This rearrangement joins TRBV5-1 to TRBJ1-4; D is ambiguous. The V end was cut by 7 bases, the J end by 3 bases, with 13 bases between. The CDR3 runs 14 residues. Per germline, CDR1 SGHRS and CDR2 YFSETQ. DNA for the CDR3: TGCGCCAGCCGGACGATGGGAGCTAATGAAAAACTGTTTTTT. This encodes CASRTMGANEKLFF.

The chain uses TRBV5-4 and TRBJ2-3; weak D call: TRBD2 (6 bases). V was pared by 0 bases and J by 6 bases, with 17 bases between. In germline, CDR1 is SGHNT, CDR2 YYREEE (reference sequence). The CDR3 has 16 residues. The CDR3 region is CASSLGLGRMKDTQYF. CDR3 coding DNA: TGTGCCAGCAGCTTGGGTTTAGGGAGGATGAAGGATACGCAGTATTTT. Together with reference TRBV5-4 and TRBJ2-3, the CDR3 gives the full variable domain: ETGVTQSPTHLIKTRGQQVTLRCSSQSGHNTVSWYQQALGQGPQFIFQYYREEENGRGNFPPRFSGLQFPNYSSELNVNALELDDSALYLCASSLGLGRMKDTQYFGPGTRLTVL.

The chain links TRBV29-1 to TRBJ1-3; the match to TRBD1 covers 9 bases. The J segment lost 4 bases and the V segment lost 7 bases, leaving 2 bases of the junction unmatched. CDR1 SQVTM and CDR2 ANQGSEA come from the germline V gene. This CDR3 is built from 12 residues. CDR3 in amino acids: CSGGTGGNTIYF. In nucleotides, the CDR3 is TGCAGCGGAGGGACAGGGGGAAACACCATATATTTT.

This clonotype showed up many times. The chain joins TRBV20-1 to TRBJ2-7; the D gene is possibly TRBD2 (6 bases). This CDR3 is 13 amino acids long. Trimming shortened V by 2 bases and J by 6 bases, and 14 bases separated the two germline ends. Germline V lookup: CDR1 DFQATT, CDR2 SNEGSKA (reference sequence). The chain's CDR3 is CSARQGGKFEQYF. As DNA, the CDR3 is TGCAGTGCTAGACAGGGAGGAAAGTTCGAGCAGTACTTC.

In its sample, this clonotype was seen many times. V gene TRBV9 combines with J gene TRBJ1-1, with D hard to call. Trimming pared 4 bases from V and 3 bases from J, leaving 10 bases between. The CDR3 spans 13 residues. Germline CDR1 SGDLS, CDR2 YYNGEE. Written as DNA, the CDR3 is TGTGCCAGCAGCCCCCGGGGATACACTGAAGCTTTCTTT. Its translation: CASSPRGYTEAFF.

This clonotype was observed at least ten times. This sequence joins TRBV7-6 and TRBJ2-7; tentative D call: TRBD1 (6 bases). From germline, CDR1 is SGHVS and CDR2 FNYEAQ. This CDR3 comprises 16 residues. The ends were cut back, 5 bases at V and 3 bases at J, with 20 bases in the middle. The CDR3 region has the DNA TGTGCCAGCAGCGCATCTACAGGGTCCTTACACTACGAGCAGTACTTC. It yields the protein CASSASTGSLHYEQYF. Supplemented by reference TRBV7-6 and TRBJ2-7, the full variable domain reads GAGVSQSPRYKVTKRGQDVALRCDPISGHVSLYWYRQALGQGPEFLTYFNYEAQQDKSGLPNDRFSAERPEGSISTLTIQRTEQRDSAMYRCASSASTGSLHYEQYFGPGTRLTVT.

This clonotype came up many times. The V and J genes are TRBV2 and TRBJ2-5; 8 bases line up with TRBD2. The V and J ends lost 6 bases and 6 bases, in that order; junction bases with no gene match: 6. The CDR3 sequence is 13 residues long. Germline V lookup: CDR1 SNHLY, CDR2 FYNNEI. CDR3 loop: CASSRGGLKTQYF. The CDR3, as DNA: TGTGCCAGCAGCCGGGGGGGGTTGAAGACCCAGTACTTC.

The sample holds many counts of this clonotype. The chain joins TRBV2 to TRBJ2-7; the D gene is possibly TRBD1 (5 bases). The CDR3 is 15 residues long. The germline V and J ends were trimmed by 0 bases and 1 base, with 10 bases remaining between them. Looked up from germline, CDR1 is SNHLY and CDR2 is FYNNEI. CDR3 DNA sequence: TGTGCCAGCAGTGAAGCGCTTAGGGGTTCCTACGAGCAGTACTTC. Translation gives CASSEALRGSYEQYF.

This clonotype showed up many times. The chain employs TRBV24-1 and TRBJ2-3; D remains unclear. V was trimmed by 4 bases and J by 5 bases, leaving 9 bases between them. The germline V gene encodes CDR1 KGHDR and CDR2 SFDVKD. There are 13 residues in the CDR3. This chain's CDR3 is CATSDLLEDTQYF. DNA of the CDR3: TGTGCCACCAGTGACCTCCTGGAAGATACGCAGTATTTT.

The chain has TRBV12-5 and TRBJ2-1; TRBD2 matches 8 bases. Germline CDR1 and CDR2: LGHNT and FRNRAP. The CDR3 sequence is 14 residues long. With V trimmed by 2 bases and J by 9 bases, 6 bases remained unmatched. In nucleotides, the CDR3 is TGTGCTAGTGGTTTGAACGGGGGGGCCCGTGAGCAGTTCTTC. The encoded protein is CASGLNGGAREQFF. Full variable domain (outside the CDR3, taken from reference TRBV12-5 and TRBJ2-1): DARVTQTPRHKVTEMGQEVTMRCQPILGHNTVFWYRQTMMQGLELLAYFRNRAPLDDSGMPKDRFSAEMPDATLATLKIQPSEPRDSAVYFCASGLNGGAREQFFGPGTRLTVL.

This clonotype appeared a few times. The chain is built from TRBV7-8 and TRBJ2-5; 10 positions agree with TRBD2. Per the germline V gene, CDR1 is SGHVS and CDR2 is FQNEAQ. CDR3 length: 15 residues. V lost 5 bases and J lost 7; bases outside the gene matches: 10. CDR3 sequence: CASSSGGASSWTQYF. CDR3 sequence (DNA): TGTGCCAGCAGCAGCGGGGGGGCTTCTTCATGGACCCAGTACTTC.

This chain connects TRBV12-3 or TRBV12-4 to TRBJ1-6; D not certain. Trimming took 6 bases from V and 5 from J, leaving 8 bases between them. This CDR3 is built from 13 residues. The DNA of the CDR3 is TGTGCCAGCAGCCAGAGGGATAATTCACCCCTCCACTTT. Its protein is CASSQRDNSPLHF.

This clonotype showed up many times. The rearrangement uses TRBV7-4 and TRBJ1-5; 7 nucleotides align to TRBD1. This CDR3 has 20 amino acids. The ends lost 2 bases at V and 4 bases at J; junction bases unmatched: 20. In germline, CDR1 is SGHVT, CDR2 SQSDAQ. The CDR3 DNA is TGTGCCAGCAGCTTACTATTTATTCGAGACAGGGACTTCGGGAATCAGCCCCAGCATTTT. Amino acid sequence: CASSLLFIRDRDFGNQPQHF.

This chain links TRBV6-1 with TRBJ2-5, with D possibly being TRBD1 (5 bases). V dropped 3 bases and J dropped 2 bases, with 13 bases sitting between them. The CDR3 spans 15 residues. The V gene's germline CDR1 is MNHNS and CDR2 SASEGT. The CDR3 bases are TGTGCCAGCAGTGAGGAAACAGGTACTCAAGAGACCCAGTACTTC. Its translation is CASSEETGTQETQYF.

Regarding this clonotype: A much larger clone lies one base from this, so it may be a read error. The CDR3 coding sequence is TGTGCCAGCAGTGAAGGTTACAGGCAAGACACCCAGTACTTC. Translation gives CASSEGYRQDTQYF. The chain links TRBV2 to TRBJ2-5; a weak D match, TRBD1 (5 bases). The CDR3 contains 14 residues. Germline V gene data show CDR1 as SNHLY and CDR2 as FYNNEI.

This clonotype was found many times. The V and J genes are TRBV11-1 and TRBJ2-1; D call uncertain. Looked up from germline, CDR1 is SGHAT and CDR2 is FQDESV (reference sequence). The germline V and J ends were trimmed by 5 bases and 7 bases, with 9 bases remaining between them. The CDR3 is 12 residues long. The CDR3 DNA is TGTGCCAGCAGCCGGGCCGCTAATGAGCAGTTCTTC. Translated: CASSRAANEQFF.

This clonotype was recorded a few times. The chain joins TRBV29-1 to TRBJ2-7; D is unclear. V dropped 4 bases and J dropped 0 bases, with 4 bases sitting between them. There are 11 residues in the CDR3. CDR1 and CDR2 from the germline V gene are SQVTM and ANQGSEA. This CDR3 reads CSVASSYEQYF. CDR3 coding DNA: TGCAGCGTTGCCAGCTCCTACGAGCAGTACTTC.

This clonotype was seen at least ten times. The J gene is TRBJ2-2, the V gene TRBV6-2 or TRBV6-3; 8 bases are shared with TRBD2. The CDR3 consists of 14 residues. Germline V gives CDR1 MNHEY, CDR2 SVGEGT. With V trimmed by 8 bases and J by 6 bases, 8 bases remained unmatched. CDR3 DNA sequence: TGTGCCAGCGGGAAGACTAGCGATTCCGGGGAGCTGTTTTTT. Protein sequence: CASGKTSDSGELFF.

The V gene is TRBV5-1, the J gene TRBJ2-1, with D uncertain. V lost 7 bases to trimming and J lost 3 bases, with 11 bases between them. The CDR3 spans 13 residues. Germline loops: CDR1 SGHRS, CDR2 YFSETQ. The CDR3 nucleotides read TGCGCCAGCGCCTCAATCGACTACAATGAGCAGTTCTTC. It translates to CASASIDYNEQFF. Looking up the rest from reference TRBV5-1 and TRBJ2-1 gives the full variable domain: KAGVTQTPRYLIKTRGQQVTLSCSPISGHRSVSWYQQTPGQGLQFLFEYFSETQRNKGNFPGRFSGRQFSNSRSEMNVSTLELGDSALYLCASASIDYNEQFFGPGTRLTVL.

This sequence joins TRBV20-1 and TRBJ1-5, with 7 nucleotides matching TRBD1. Germline CDR1 is DFQATT and CDR2 is SNEGSKA (reference sequence). The CDR3 totals 14 residues. The V gene end was trimmed by 5 bases and the J gene end by 5 bases; junction bases not matched to a gene: 9. The CDR3, as DNA: TGCAGTGCTGCGACAGGGAGGTTATATCAGCCCCAGCATTTT. It translates to CSAATGRLYQPQHF.

This clonotype has ten or more counts. The chain recombines TRBV9 with TRBJ1-1; D is unclear. Germline CDR1 is SGDLS and CDR2 is YYNGEE. The CDR3 totals 13 residues. V was trimmed by 4 bases and J by 6 bases, leaving 13 bases between them. The CDR3 DNA sequence: TGTGCCAGCAGCCTTCAACCTAGGGCTGAAGCTTTCTTT. The encoded protein is CASSLQPRAEAFF.

This clonotype was picked up a small number of times. The rearrangement links TRBV5-1 to TRBJ2-3; tentative D call: TRBD1 (5 bases). The germline gives CDR1 SGHRS, CDR2 YFSETQ. V was clipped by 1 base and J by 2 bases, with 14 bases between them. The CDR3 has 16 residues. In DNA form, the CDR3 reads TGCGCCAGCAGCTTGATTCCCCAGGGATACACAGATACGCAGTATTTT. It specifies CASSLIPQGYTDTQYF. Together with reference TRBV5-1 and TRBJ2-3, the CDR3 gives the full variable domain: KAGVTQTPRYLIKTRGQQVTLSCSPISGHRSVSWYQQTPGQGLQFLFEYFSETQRNKGNFPGRFSGRQFSNSRSEMNVSTLELGDSALYLCASSLIPQGYTDTQYFGPGTRLTVL.

This clonotype was seen repeatedly, ten times or more. The chain joins TRBV29-1 to TRBJ2-1; 7 nucleotides line up with TRBD2. Germline CDR1 reads SQVTM; CDR2 reads ANQGSEA. J lost 1 base, V lost 6 bases, and 12 bases had no gene match. CDR3 size: 16 residues. The CDR3 is CSVRISGLDSYNEQFF. CDR3 bases: TGCAGCGTCCGCATCTCCGGACTAGATTCCTACAATGAGCAGTTCTTC.

This clonotype has a handful of counts. The V gene is TRBV2, the J gene TRBJ2-3; D is unclear. Germline V lookup: CDR1 SNHLY, CDR2 FYNNEI. The CDR3 sequence is 16 residues long. V was cut by 11 bases and J by 0 bases, with 21 bases left in between. CDR3 sequence: CALRPYTQSSTDTQYF. The CDR3 nucleotides are TGTGCCCTGAGACCGTACACGCAATCTAGCACAGATACGCAGTATTTT.

V is TRBV6-2 or TRBV6-3 and J is TRBJ2-1; possible D gene TRBD2, 7 bases. CDR3 length: 16 amino acids. Germline V gives CDR1 MNHEY, CDR2 SVGEGT. V gave up 5 bases and J gave up 2 bases, with 16 bases separating them. CDR3 sequence reads: CASSRGGGDPYNEQFF. The DNA of the CDR3 is TGTGCCAGCAGTAGAGGGGGGGGCGACCCCTACAATGAGCAGTTCTTC.

Only a few counts were recorded for this clonotype. The rearrangement joins TRBV21-1 to TRBJ2-1; the table's D call, TRBD2, has no DNA check behind it. TRBV21-1 is described as a pseudogene. This CDR3 is built from 17 residues. CDR3 sequence reads: CASSKARDGRAASEQFF. CDR3 coding DNA: TGTGCCAGCAGCAAAGCCCGGGACGGGAGGGCGGCTAGTGAGCAGTTCTTC.

This clonotype has ten or more counts. The J gene is TRBJ2-5, the V gene TRBV29-1; D gene uncertain. Germline-derived CDR1 and CDR2 are SQVTM and ANQGSEA. The V gene lost 1 base and the J gene lost 5 bases, with 11 bases spanning the gap. The CDR3 runs 13 residues. As DNA, the CDR3 is TGCAGCGTTGAAGTCCCGGCGGTGGAGACCCAGTACTTC. This encodes CSVEVPAVETQYF.

The gene calls are TRBV12-3 or TRBV12-4 and TRBJ2-5; D remains unclear. The CDR3 loop spans 15 amino acids. Trimming shortened V by 3 bases and J by 5 bases, and 16 bases separated the two germline ends. CDR3 residues: CASSLRTAFGETQYF. The CDR3 DNA reads TGTGCCAGCAGTTTGCGGACCGCCTTCGGGGAGACCCAGTACTTC.

This clonotype has more than one count but fewer than ten. The chain carries TRBV24-1 and TRBJ2-1, with TRBD1 as a possible D gene (6 bases). The CDR3 extends over 13 amino acids. V was clipped by 11 bases and J by 4 bases, with 14 bases between them. From germline, CDR1 is KGHDR and CDR2 SFDVKD. CDR3 DNA sequence: TGTGCCAGCAAGTCAGGGGCATACAATGAGCAGTTCTTC. Amino acids: CASKSGAYNEQFF.

The sample holds one count of this clonotype. V usage is TRBV7-2 and J usage is TRBJ2-4, with D hard to call. The CDR3 is made up of 12 amino acids. The V gene's germline CDR1 is SGHTA and CDR2 FQGNSA. The V end was cut by 5 bases, the J end by 6 bases, with 8 bases between. CDR3 bases: TGTGCCAGCAGCCAGATCCCAAACATTCAGTACTTC. Its protein is CASSQIPNIQYF.